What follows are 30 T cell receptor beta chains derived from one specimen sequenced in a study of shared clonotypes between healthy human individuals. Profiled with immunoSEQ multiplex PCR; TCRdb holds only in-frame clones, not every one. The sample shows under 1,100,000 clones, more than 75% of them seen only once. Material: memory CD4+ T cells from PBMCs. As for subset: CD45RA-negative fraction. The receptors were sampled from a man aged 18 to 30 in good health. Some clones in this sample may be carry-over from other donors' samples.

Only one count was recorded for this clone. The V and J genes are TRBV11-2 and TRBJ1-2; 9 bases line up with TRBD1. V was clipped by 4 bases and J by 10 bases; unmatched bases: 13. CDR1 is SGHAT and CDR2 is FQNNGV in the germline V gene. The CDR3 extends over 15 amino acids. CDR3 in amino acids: CASSSTPGQGRIYTF. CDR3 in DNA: TGTGCCAGCAGCTCAACACCGGGACAGGGACGAATCTACACCTTC.

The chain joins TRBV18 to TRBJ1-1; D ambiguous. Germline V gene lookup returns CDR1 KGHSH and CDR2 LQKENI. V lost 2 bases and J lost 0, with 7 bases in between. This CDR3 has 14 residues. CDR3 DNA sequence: TGTGCCAGCTCACCAGGGGTGATGAACACTGAAGCTTTCTTT. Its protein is CASSPGVMNTEAFF.

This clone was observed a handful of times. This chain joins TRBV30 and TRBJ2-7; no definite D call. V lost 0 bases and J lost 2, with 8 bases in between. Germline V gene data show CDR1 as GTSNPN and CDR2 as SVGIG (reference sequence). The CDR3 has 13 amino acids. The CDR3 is CAWSVYVAYEQYF. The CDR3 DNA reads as TGTGCCTGGAGTGTATATGTAGCCTACGAGCAGTACTTC.

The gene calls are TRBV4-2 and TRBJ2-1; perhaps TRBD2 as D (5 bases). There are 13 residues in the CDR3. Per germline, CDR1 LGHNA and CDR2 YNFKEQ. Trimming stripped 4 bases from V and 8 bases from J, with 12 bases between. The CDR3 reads CASSRNFGDEQFF. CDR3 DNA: TGTGCCAGCAGCCGAAACTTCGGGGATGAGCAGTTCTTC.

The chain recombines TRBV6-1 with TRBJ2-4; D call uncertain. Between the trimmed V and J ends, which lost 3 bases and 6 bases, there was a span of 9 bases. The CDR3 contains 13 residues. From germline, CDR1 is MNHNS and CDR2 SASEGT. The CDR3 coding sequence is TGTGCCAGCAGTGATTTGGGCCGAAACATTCAGTACTTC. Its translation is CASSDLGRNIQYF.

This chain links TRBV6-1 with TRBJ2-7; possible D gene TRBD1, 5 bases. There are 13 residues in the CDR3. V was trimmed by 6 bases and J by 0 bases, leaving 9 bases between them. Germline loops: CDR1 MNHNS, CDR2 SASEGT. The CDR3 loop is CASRQQVSYEQYF. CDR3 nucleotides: TGTGCCAGCAGGCAACAGGTCTCCTACGAGCAGTACTTC.

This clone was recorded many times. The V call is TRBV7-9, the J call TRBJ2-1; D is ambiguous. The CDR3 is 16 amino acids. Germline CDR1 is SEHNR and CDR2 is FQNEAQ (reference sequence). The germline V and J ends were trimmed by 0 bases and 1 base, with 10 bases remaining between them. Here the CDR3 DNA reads TGTGCCAGCAGCTTAGCGCTCGCTTCGTCCTACAATGAGCAGTTCTTC. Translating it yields CASSLALASSYNEQFF.

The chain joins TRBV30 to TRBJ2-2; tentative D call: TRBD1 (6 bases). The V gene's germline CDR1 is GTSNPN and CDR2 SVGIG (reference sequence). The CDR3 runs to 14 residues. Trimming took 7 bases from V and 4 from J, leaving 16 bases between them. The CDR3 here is CASGRQGFTGELFF. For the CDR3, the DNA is TGTGCCTCCGGCCGCCAGGGGTTCACCGGGGAGCTGTTTTTT.

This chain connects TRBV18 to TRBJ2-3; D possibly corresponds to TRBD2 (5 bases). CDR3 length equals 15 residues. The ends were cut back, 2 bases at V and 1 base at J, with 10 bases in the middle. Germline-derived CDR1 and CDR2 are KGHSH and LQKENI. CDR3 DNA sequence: TGTGCCAGCTCACCAGGGTTCGGGGGCACAGATACGCAGTATTTT. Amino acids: CASSPGFGGTDTQYF.

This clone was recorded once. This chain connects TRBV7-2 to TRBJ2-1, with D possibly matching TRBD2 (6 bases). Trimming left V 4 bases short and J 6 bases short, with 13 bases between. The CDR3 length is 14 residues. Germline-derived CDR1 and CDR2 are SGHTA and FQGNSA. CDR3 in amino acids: CASSSRSGVNEQFF. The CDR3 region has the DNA TGTGCCAGCAGCTCCCGGTCGGGAGTCAATGAGCAGTTCTTC.

CDR3 sequence (DNA): TGTGCCAGCCCCGGCCGGCAGCCCCAGCATTTT. Translating gives CASPGRQPQHF. This chain connects TRBV13 to TRBJ1-5; D is unclear. The germline V and J ends were trimmed by 8 bases and 7 bases, with 9 bases remaining between them. Germline V gene sequence: CDR1 PRHDT, CDR2 FYEKMQ (reference sequence). This CDR3 region has 11 residues.

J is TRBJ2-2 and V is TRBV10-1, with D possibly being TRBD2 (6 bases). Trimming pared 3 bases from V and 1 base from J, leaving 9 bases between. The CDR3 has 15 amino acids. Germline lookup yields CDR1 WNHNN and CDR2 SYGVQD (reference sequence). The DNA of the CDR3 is TGCGCCAGCAGTGACAGCGGGTTGAACACCGGGGAGCTGTTTTTT. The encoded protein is CASSDSGLNTGELFF.

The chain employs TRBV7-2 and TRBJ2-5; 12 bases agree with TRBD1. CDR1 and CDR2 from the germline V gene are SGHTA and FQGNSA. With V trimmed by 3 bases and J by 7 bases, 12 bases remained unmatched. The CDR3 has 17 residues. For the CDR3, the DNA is TGTGCCAGCAGCTTTACCCCCGGGACAGGGGGCGATGGGACCCAGTACTTC. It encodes CASSFTPGTGGDGTQYF.

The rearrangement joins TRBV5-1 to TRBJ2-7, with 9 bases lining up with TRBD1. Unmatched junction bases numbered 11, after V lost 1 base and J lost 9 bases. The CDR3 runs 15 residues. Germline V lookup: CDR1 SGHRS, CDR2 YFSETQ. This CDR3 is CASSLSGTGQVWQYF. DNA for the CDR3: TGCGCCAGCAGCTTGTCCGGGACAGGGCAAGTATGGCAGTACTTC. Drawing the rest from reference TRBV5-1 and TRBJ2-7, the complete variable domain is KAGVTQTPRYLIKTRGQQVTLSCSPISGHRSVSWYQQTPGQGLQFLFEYFSETQRNKGNFPGRFSGRQFSNSRSEMNVSTLELGDSALYLCASSLSGTGQVWQYFGPGTRLTVT.

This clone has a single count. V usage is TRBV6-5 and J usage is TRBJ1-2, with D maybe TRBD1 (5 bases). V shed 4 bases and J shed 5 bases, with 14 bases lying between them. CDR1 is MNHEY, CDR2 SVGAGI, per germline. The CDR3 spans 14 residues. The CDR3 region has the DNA TGTGCCAGCAGTTTGCGGCTAGGGGTTTATGGCTACACCTTC. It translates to CASSLRLGVYGYTF.

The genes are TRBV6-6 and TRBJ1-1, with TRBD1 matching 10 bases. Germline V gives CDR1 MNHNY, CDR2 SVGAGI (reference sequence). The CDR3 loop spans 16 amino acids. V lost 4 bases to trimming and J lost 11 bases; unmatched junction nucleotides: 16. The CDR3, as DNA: TGTGCCAGCAGTTTCCGGACAGGGGGGGTTTTTGTGGAGGCTTTCTTT. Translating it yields CASSFRTGGVFVEAFF.

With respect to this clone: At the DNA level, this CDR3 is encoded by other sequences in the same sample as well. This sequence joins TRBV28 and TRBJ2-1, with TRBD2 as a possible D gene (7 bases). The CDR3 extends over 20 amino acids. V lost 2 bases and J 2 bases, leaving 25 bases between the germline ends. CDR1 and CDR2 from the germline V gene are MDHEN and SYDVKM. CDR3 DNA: TGTGCCAGCAGTTTAGGGGGGGCGGGAGTAACGTCCCGGACCTACAATGAGCAGTTCTTC. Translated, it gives CASSLGGAGVTSRTYNEQFF.

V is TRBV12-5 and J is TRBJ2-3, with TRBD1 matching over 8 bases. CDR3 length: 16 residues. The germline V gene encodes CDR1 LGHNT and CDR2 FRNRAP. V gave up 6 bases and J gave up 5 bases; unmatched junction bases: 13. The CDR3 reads CASGSQGVLTGDTQYF. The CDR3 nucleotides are TGTGCTAGTGGGTCACAGGGGGTCCTCACTGGAGATACGCAGTATTTT.

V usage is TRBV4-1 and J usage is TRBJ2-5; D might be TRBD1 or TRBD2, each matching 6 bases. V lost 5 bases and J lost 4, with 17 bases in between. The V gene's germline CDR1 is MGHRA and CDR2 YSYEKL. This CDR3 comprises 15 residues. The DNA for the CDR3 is TGCGCCAGCAGCTTGCCTGGGGGGCTTGGAGAGACCCAGTACTTC. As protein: CASSLPGGLGETQYF.

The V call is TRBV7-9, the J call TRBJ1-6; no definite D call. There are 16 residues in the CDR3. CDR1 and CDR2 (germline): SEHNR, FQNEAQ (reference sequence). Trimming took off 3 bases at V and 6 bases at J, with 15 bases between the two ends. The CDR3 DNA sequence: TGTGCCAGCAGCTTTAGCACAAGTCCCATTAATTCACCCCTCCACTTT. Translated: CASSFSTSPINSPLHF.

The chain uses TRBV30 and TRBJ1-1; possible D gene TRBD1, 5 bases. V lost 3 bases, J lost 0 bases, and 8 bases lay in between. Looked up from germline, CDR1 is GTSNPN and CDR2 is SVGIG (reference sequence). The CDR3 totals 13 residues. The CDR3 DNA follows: TGTGCCTGGAGGAAGGGGATGAACACTGAAGCTTTCTTT. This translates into CAWRKGMNTEAFF.

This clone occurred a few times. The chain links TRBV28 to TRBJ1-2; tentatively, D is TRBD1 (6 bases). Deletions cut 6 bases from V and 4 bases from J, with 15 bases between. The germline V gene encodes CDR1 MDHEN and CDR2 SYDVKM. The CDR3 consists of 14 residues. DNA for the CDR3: TGTGCCAGCAGCTCACAGGGAATAGGCTATGGCTACACCTTC. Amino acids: CASSSQGIGYGYTF.

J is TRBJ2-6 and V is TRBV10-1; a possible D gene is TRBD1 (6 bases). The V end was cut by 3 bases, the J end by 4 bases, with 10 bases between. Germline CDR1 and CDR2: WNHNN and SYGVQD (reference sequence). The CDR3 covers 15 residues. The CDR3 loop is CASSDPGTGANVLTF. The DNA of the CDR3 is TGCGCCAGCAGTGACCCCGGGACAGGGGCCAACGTCCTGACTTTC.

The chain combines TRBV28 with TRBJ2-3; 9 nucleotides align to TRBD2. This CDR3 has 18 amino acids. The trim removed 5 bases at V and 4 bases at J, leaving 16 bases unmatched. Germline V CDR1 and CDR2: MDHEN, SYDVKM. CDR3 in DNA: TGTGCCAGCAGTAGCCGGAGCACTCTAGCGGGAAGAGCAGATACGCAGTATTTT. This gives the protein CASSSRSTLAGRADTQYF.

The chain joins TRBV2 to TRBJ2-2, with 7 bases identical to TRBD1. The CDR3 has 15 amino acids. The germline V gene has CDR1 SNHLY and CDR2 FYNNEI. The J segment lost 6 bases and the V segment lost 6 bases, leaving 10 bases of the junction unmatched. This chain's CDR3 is CASRGDRAPSGELFF. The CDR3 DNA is TGTGCCAGCAGGGGAGACAGGGCCCCGTCCGGGGAGCTGTTTTTT.

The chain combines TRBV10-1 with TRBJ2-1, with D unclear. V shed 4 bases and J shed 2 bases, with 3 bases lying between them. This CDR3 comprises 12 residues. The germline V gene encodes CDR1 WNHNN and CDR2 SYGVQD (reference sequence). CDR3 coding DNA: TGCGCCAGCAGTGCCACCTACAATGAGCAGTTCTTC. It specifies CASSATYNEQFF.

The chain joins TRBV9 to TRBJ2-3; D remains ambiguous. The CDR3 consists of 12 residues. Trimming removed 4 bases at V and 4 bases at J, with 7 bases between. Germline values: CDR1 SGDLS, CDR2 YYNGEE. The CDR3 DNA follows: TGTGCCAGCAGCTCCCGGTCAGATACGCAGTATTTT. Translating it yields CASSSRSDTQYF.

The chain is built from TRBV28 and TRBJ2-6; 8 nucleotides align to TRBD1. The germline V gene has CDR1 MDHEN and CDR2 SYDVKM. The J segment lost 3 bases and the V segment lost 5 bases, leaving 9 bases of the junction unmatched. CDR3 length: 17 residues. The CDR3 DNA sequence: TGTGCCAGCAGTCAAACTTGGACAGGGAATGGGGCCAACGTCCTGACTTTC. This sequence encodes CASSQTWTGNGANVLTF.

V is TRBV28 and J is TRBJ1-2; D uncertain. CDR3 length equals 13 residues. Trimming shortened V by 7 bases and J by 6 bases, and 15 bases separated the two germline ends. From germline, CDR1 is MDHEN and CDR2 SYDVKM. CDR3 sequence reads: CASTTGDRDGYTF. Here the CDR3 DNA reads TGTGCCAGCACCACTGGAGATCGGGATGGCTACACCTTC.

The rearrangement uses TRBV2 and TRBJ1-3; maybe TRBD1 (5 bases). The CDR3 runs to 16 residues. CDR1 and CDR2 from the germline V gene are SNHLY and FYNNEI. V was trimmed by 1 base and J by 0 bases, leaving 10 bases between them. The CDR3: CASSEGGAYSGNTIYF. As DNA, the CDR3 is TGTGCCAGCAGTGAAGGAGGGGCCTACTCTGGAAACACCATATATTTT.